This TCR beta chain was sequenced during a study of CD8 T cells in ankylosing spondylitis. Generation of TCR beta libraries employed quantitative 5'-RACE incorporating molecular barcodes. One entry per CDR3 protein results from TCRdb running MiXCR on the 5' RACE reads. The sample holds approximately 200,000 distinct CDR3 sequences, approximately 13% seen once. Trimming left V 8 bases short and J 4 bases short, with 18 bases between. The germline V gene has CDR1 KGHSH and CDR2 LQKENI. CDR3 length: 15 residues. Whole-study results and caveats: Matched synovial fluid from ankylosing spondylitis patients was reported to be enriched for disease-linked clones. Past studies reported some motif variants in reactive arthritis synovial fluid and blood. Blood from ankylosing spondylitis patients appeared to carry a characteristic roughly 8-variant TCR beta motif.

A few counts support this clonotype. Its matching antigen is unknown. The source is a female donor with ankylosing spondylitis or in good health (not recorded which). The sequenced material came from blood, either unsorted or a sorted T cell fraction (not recorded which). V and J are TRBV18 and TRBJ2-1; D not certain. CDR3 protein: CASTWLSGAYNEQFF. The CDR3 coding sequence is TGTGCCAGCACGTGGCTGTCGGGCGCATACAATGAGCAGTTCTTC.